This T cell receptor (beta chain) was recovered during a study of blood T cell repertoires in COVID-19. For the study at large: Spain, Italy and the United States supplied samples that represented acute and convalescent COVID-19.

Points on this clone: Other DNA sequences in the sample encode the same CDR3.

Residents of 20 to 25 US areas, aged about 18 to 95 years, made up the participants. Self-reported history from a screening survey and questionnaire set each donor's cohort. Original data processing: Estimation of nucleated cell counts was performed using reference gene primer amplification. Clones were sequenced by immunoSEQ multiplex PCR, and TCRdb holds only the in-frame ones, with some missing. Clone size and V and J calls were adopted from that table, with D and trimming inferred from the DNA. The table shows roughly 180,000 clones, with more than 65% occurring only once. Between the trimmed V and J ends, which lost 6 bases and 0 bases, there was a span of 6 bases. The CDR3 totals 14 residues. CDR1 and CDR2 (germline): MDHEN, SYDVKM.

V and J are TRBV28 and TRBJ1-6, with no clear D. The sample comprised PBMCs or T cells enriched from blood (not recorded which). This clonotype was obtained from a man in his 60s who had recovered from COVID-19. DNA for the CDR3: TGTGCCAGCAGCGGAGGCTCCTATAATTCACCCCTCCACTTT. Protein sequence: CASSGGSYNSPLHF. Full variable domain (missing parts from reference TRBV28 and TRBJ1-6): DVKVTQSSRYLVKRTGEKVFLECVQDMDHENMFWYRQDPGLGLRLIYFSYDVKMKEKGDIPEGYSVSREKKERFSLILESASTNQTSMYLCASSGGSYNSPLHFGNGTRLTVT.